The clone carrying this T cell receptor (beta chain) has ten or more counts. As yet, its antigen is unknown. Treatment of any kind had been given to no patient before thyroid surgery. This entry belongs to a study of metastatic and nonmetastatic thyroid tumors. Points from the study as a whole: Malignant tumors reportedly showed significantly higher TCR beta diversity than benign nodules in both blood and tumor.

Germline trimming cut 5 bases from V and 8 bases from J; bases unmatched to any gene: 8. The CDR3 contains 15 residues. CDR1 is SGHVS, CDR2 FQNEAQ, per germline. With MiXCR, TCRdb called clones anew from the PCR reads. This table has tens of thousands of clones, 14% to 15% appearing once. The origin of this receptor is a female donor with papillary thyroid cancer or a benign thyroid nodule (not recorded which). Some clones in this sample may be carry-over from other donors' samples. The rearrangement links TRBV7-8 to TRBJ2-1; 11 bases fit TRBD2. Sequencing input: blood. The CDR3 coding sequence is TGTGCCAGCAGCCCCCATAGCGGGAGGGCGTATGAGCAGTTCTTC. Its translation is CASSPHSGRAYEQFF.